One T cell receptor beta chain is described in this entry. Antigen: not known. Generated by immunoSEQ multiplex PCR, the TCRdb table keeps only in-frame clones and is missing some. This sample has some 2.3 million clones, with approximately 93% found just once. This record comes from a study of shared clonotypes between healthy human individuals. Across the study: Each donor had three CD4 naive, three CD4 memory, two CD8 naive and one CD8 memory plate. Study-level findings and limits: Against clonotypes common to all four donors, non-shared ones had lower generation probabilities. With a handful of donors compared, 4% to 5.5% of naive CD4 clonotypes were shared.

The study drew all its donors from Caucasian adults living in Nashville, Tennessee. CDR3 length: 15 amino acids. The germline V gene encodes CDR1 SGHRS and CDR2 YFSETQ. Trimming took off 4 bases at V and 0 bases at J, with 14 bases between the two ends. The source of this sequence is a man between 18 and 35 years old in good health. Some clones in this sample may be carry-over from other donors' samples. Sample: naive CD4+ T cells from PBMCs. The subset is: CD45RA+ positively selected. The chain employs TRBV5-1 and TRBJ2-7; D is tentatively TRBD1 or TRBD2 (5 bases each). DNA of the CDR3: TGCGCCAGCAGCCCGGGGCTAGGTTCCTCCTACGAGCAGTACTTC. Amino acids: CASSPGLGSSYEQYF.